This TCR beta chain was identified in a study of cytomegalovirus exposure and HLA in healthy donors. Background on the study: In an earlier analysis, approximately 120 million unique TCR beta sequences were found from 150 million to 200 million T cells.

Study-level findings and limits: Associated with cytomegalovirus, according to the listing, were 164 TCR beta chains. A prior analysis recorded that most TCR beta V segments were productive about 87% or about 30% of the time.

The study ran its PCR with 60 Vbeta and 13 Jbeta primers. The data were produced by immunoSEQ multiplex PCR, yet TCRdb's version contains in-frame clones alone and is incomplete. The sample holds around 75,000 clones. A remark on this clone: No antigen is known for it.

This CDR3 spans 19 amino acids. Unmatched junction bases numbered 18, after V lost 7 bases and J lost 2 bases. Germline CDR1 is GTSNPN and CDR2 is SVGIG (reference sequence). The chain is built from TRBV30 and TRBJ1-3, with 12 bases fitting TRBD1. The sequence was obtained from a man aged 45-65 years in good health and CMV-seropositive. Sequenced material: PBMCs. CDR3 in amino acids: CAFPSGGDRGLVAGNTIYF. Written as DNA, the CDR3 is TGTGCCTTTCCCTCCGGGGGGGACAGGGGGCTTGTAGCTGGAAACACCATATATTTT.